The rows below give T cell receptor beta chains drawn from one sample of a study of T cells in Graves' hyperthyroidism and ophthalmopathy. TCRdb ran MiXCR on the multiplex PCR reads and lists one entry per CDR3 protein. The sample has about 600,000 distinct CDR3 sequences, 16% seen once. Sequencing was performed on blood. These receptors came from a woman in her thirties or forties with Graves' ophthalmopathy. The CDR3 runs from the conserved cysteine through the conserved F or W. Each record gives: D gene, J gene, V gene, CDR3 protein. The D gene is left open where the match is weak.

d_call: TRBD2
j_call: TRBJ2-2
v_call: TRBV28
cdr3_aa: CASSRPSGSAGELFF

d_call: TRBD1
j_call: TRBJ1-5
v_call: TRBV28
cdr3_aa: CASKGANQPQHF

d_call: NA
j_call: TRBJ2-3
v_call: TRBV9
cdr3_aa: CASSPYMGTQYF

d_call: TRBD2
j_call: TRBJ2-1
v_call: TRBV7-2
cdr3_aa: CASRTAGEPYNEQFF

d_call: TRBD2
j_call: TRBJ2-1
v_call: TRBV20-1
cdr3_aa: CSAAGGVAGASNEQFF

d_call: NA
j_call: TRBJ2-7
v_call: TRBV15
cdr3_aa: CATSRADRGPQGEQYF

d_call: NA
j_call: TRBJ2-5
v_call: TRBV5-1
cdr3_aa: CASSSNWYSQETQYF

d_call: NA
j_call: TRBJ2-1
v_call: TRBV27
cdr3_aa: CASRRGNAQFF

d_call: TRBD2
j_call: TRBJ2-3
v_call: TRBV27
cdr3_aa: CASMSGLAGGPANTQYF

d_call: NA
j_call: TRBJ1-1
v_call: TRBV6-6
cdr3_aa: CASSYSRQGGGNTEAFF

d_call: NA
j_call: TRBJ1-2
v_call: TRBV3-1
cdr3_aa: CASSQGGPGEAYGYTF

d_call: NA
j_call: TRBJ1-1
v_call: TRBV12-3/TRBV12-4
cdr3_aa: CASSPQGVRTEAFF

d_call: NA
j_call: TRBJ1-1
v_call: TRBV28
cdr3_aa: CASSFVVTEAFF